Listed below are T cell receptor beta chains from one sample, sequenced in a study of blood T cell repertoires in COVID-19. Measured with immunoSEQ multiplex PCR; TCRdb has only the in-frame clones, and not every one. The sample holds over 250,000 clones, over 80% seen once. The sample comprised peripheral blood. The receptors come from a woman in her 70s with COVID-19, enrolled during active disease. Both conserved end residues are trimmed from each CDR3.

CDR3 protein: AAGQGTNYGYT
J gene: TRBJ1-2
V gene: TRBV10-3

CDR3 protein: ASSSLREAKKTTYEQY
J gene: TRBJ2-7
V gene: TRBV6-2/TRBV6-3

CDR3 protein: ATSSSGYANTGELF
J gene: TRBJ2-2
V gene: TRBV24-1

CDR3 protein: ASSPPGHLSYEQY
J gene: TRBJ2-7
V gene: TRBV4-1

CDR3 protein: ASSSLPQGYNSPLH
J gene: TRBJ1-6
V gene: TRBV27

CDR3 protein: ASSMGQGEKLF
J gene: TRBJ1-4
V gene: TRBV19

CDR3 protein: ASSKPTRQGRGYT
J gene: TRBJ1-2
V gene: TRBV21-1

CDR3 protein: SASLPRGRANVLT
J gene: TRBJ2-6
V gene: TRBV20-1

CDR3 protein: ASSLAIGRVSGANVLT
J gene: TRBJ2-6
V gene: TRBV5-5

CDR3 protein: ASSAYRGLNTGELF
J gene: TRBJ2-2
V gene: TRBV11-2

CDR3 protein: ASSKDSDYNEQF
J gene: TRBJ2-1
V gene: TRBV11-3

CDR3 protein: ATRVAQGANQPQH
J gene: TRBJ1-5
V gene: TRBV19

CDR3 protein: AWSEGNYGYT
J gene: TRBJ1-2
V gene: TRBV30

CDR3 protein: ASSRTGPPYGYT
J gene: TRBJ1-2
V gene: TRBV6-5

CDR3 protein: ASSPPAAGGTTVQF
J gene: TRBJ2-1
V gene: TRBV18

CDR3 protein: ASSQVFGSPGGSEKLF
J gene: TRBJ1-4
V gene: TRBV3-1/TRBV3-2

CDR3 protein: ASSSGVSGPLH
J gene: TRBJ1-6
V gene: TRBV11-2

CDR3 protein: ASSDPNGDTQY
J gene: TRBJ2-3
V gene: TRBV6-1

CDR3 protein: ASSPVSGGRNEQF
J gene: TRBJ2-1
V gene: TRBV4-1

CDR3 protein: ASSWTGGQGDTQY
J gene: TRBJ2-3
V gene: TRBV7-8

CDR3 protein: ASMGRWYGYT
J gene: TRBJ1-2
V gene: TRBV19

CDR3 protein: ASSPEFGGTEAF
J gene: TRBJ1-1
V gene: TRBV5-1

CDR3 protein: ASSPSSGTMGQQF
J gene: TRBJ2-1
V gene: TRBV5-1

CDR3 protein: ASSSPTGAEH
J gene: TRBJ1-5
V gene: TRBV28

CDR3 protein: ASSIRLAGGTGELF
J gene: TRBJ2-2
V gene: TRBV5-1

CDR3 protein: ASSIPAVQETQY
J gene: TRBJ2-5
V gene: TRBV19

CDR3 protein: ASSKVEGPGLAGVGCEQY
J gene: TRBJ2-7
V gene: TRBV21-1

CDR3 protein: ASSAPGQPNGYT
J gene: TRBJ1-2
V gene: TRBV9

CDR3 protein: SGQGDFGEQF
J gene: TRBJ2-1
V gene: TRBV29-1

CDR3 protein: ASSVDGYEQY
J gene: TRBJ2-7
V gene: TRBV9

CDR3 protein: AWSVLGRGTGELF
J gene: TRBJ2-2
V gene: TRBV30

CDR3 protein: ASSMRDWGRVEETQY
J gene: TRBJ2-5
V gene: TRBV19

CDR3 protein: ASSLRSVAGGTGELF
J gene: TRBJ2-2
V gene: TRBV4-2

CDR3 protein: ASQNRGIRGAPRSYEQY
J gene: TRBJ2-7
V gene: TRBV9

CDR3 protein: ASSSRPGEVSGANVLT
J gene: TRBJ2-6
V gene: TRBV7-9

CDR3 protein: ASSARWTALEETQY
J gene: TRBJ2-5
V gene: TRBV9

CDR3 protein: AMSPGQGTRGYT
J gene: TRBJ1-2
V gene: TRBV10-3

CDR3 protein: ASSTRRSTFADTQY
J gene: TRBJ2-3
V gene: TRBV28

CDR3 protein: SYWDSSYEQY
J gene: TRBJ2-7
V gene: TRBV29-1

CDR3 protein: ASRFRMGDTLLNYNEQF
J gene: TRBJ2-1
V gene: TRBV12-2

CDR3 protein: ASIKTGVPTGANVLT
J gene: TRBJ2-6
V gene: TRBV2

CDR3 protein: ASSLYSGGGRDGYT
J gene: TRBJ1-2
V gene: TRBV7-9

CDR3 protein: ASSQDPRSRGTEAF
J gene: TRBJ1-1
V gene: TRBV4-1

CDR3 protein: ASSTTGAGANVLT
J gene: TRBJ2-6
V gene: TRBV7-3

CDR3 protein: AWSWDSSYEQY
J gene: TRBJ2-7
V gene: TRBV30

CDR3 protein: ASSLTVNTEAF
J gene: TRBJ1-1
V gene: TRBV13

CDR3 protein: ASRLQGSYGYT
J gene: TRBJ1-2
V gene: TRBV28

CDR3 protein: ASSFGLNQPQH
J gene: TRBJ1-5
V gene: TRBV5-6

CDR3 protein: ASSVGIGLAGGRTNTGELF
J gene: TRBJ2-2
V gene: TRBV9

CDR3 protein: AISGYRDSTSYEQY
J gene: TRBJ2-7
V gene: TRBV10-3

CDR3 protein: ASSDTGGSYNEQF
J gene: TRBJ2-1
V gene: TRBV25-1

CDR3 protein: ASSPLQGNTEAF
J gene: TRBJ1-1
V gene: TRBV6-5

CDR3 protein: ASSPTVFSEAF
J gene: TRBJ1-1
V gene: TRBV12-3/TRBV12-4

CDR3 protein: ASGRQGSDTEAF
J gene: TRBJ1-1
V gene: TRBV7-9

CDR3 protein: ASSLGGPPGELF
J gene: TRBJ2-2
V gene: TRBV11-2

CDR3 protein: ASSRAGQGTDQPQH
J gene: TRBJ1-5
V gene: TRBV16

CDR3 protein: ASSLKRTLTEAF
J gene: TRBJ1-1
V gene: TRBV5-8